A selection of T cell receptor beta chains follows, all from one sample in a study of CD8+CD57+ T cells in acquired aplastic anemia. TCRdb analysed the reads with MiXCR anew, one entry per CDR3 protein. The sample yields 200,000 to 300,000 distinct CDR3 sequences, around 82% seen once. The material sequenced was sorted CD4+, CD8+, or CD8+CD57+ T cells (not recorded which) from PBMCs. The receptors originated from a human donor with aplastic anemia. Both conserved end residues are part of each CDR3. A D gene is named only where the DNA matches it firmly. Clone size is not always given. Where it is, it says once, few, many or a class for expanded clones.

d_gene,v_gene,j_gene,abundance,CDR3nt,CDR3aa
NA,TRBV5-4,TRBJ2-3,many,TGTGCCAGCAGCTTTACTACCGATACGCAGTATTTT,CASSFTTDTQYF
NA,TRBV5-8,TRBJ1-6,NA,TGTGCCAGCAGCTTGAACAGCGGACTTTCACCCCTCCACTTT,CASSLNSGLSPLHF
TRBD1,TRBV7-8,TRBJ1-1,NA,TGTGCCAGCAGCTTAGAGGGGACAGCCGATACTGAGTATTTCTTT,CASSLEGTADTEYFF
NA,TRBV6-5,TRBJ1-1,NA,TGTGCCAGCAGTTACGACCTGGGAGACATGAACACTGAAGCTTTCTTT,CASSYDLGDMNTEAFF
TRBD1,TRBV9,TRBJ2-7,NA,TGTGCCAGCAGCGCCTCGGGACAGGGAGGTGAGCAGTACTTC,CASSASGQGGEQYF
TRBD2,TRBV7-3,TRBJ2-3,NA,TGTGCCAGCAGTTCTAGCGGGACTTGGGGAGAGACCCAGACGCAGTATTTT,CASSSSGTWGETQTQYF
TRBD1,TRBV7-2,TRBJ1-2,NA,TGTGCCAGCAGCTCCGGGACAGGGTATGGCTACAGCTTCACCTTC,CASSSGTGYGYSFTF
NA,TRBV11-3,TRBJ2-2,NA,TGTGCCAGCAGCTTAGAATCAGCAGGCACCGGGGAGCTGTTTTTT,CASSLESAGTGELFF
NA,TRBV5-6,TRBJ2-2,NA,TGTGCCAGCAGCCAAGTGTTGAGGTCCGGGGAGCTGTTCTTT,CASSQVLRSGELFF
TRBD2,TRBV7-3,TRBJ2-5,NA,TGTGCCAGCGCGCCAATAGCGGGGGGCCAAGAGACCCAGTACTTC,CASAPIAGGQETQYF
TRBD1,TRBV2,TRBJ1-2,NA,TGTGCCAGCAGCTTGAGAGGGGGCGATGACTATGGCTACGCCTTC,CASSLRGGDDYGYAF
TRBD2,TRBV14,TRBJ2-5,NA,TGTGCCAGCAGCCTCGGACTAGCCCAAGAGACCCAGTACTTC,CASSLGLAQETQYF
NA,TRBV19,TRBJ1-6,NA,TGTGCCAGTAGACCGGGACCGGGTGGTTCACCCCTCCACTTT,CASRPGPGGSPLHF
TRBD2,TRBV11-2,TRBJ2-3,once,TGTGCCAGCAGCTTAGAAGCTAGCGGGGGGGATACGCAGTATTTT,CASSLEASGGDTQYF
NA,TRBV7-9,TRBJ2-1,few,TGTGCCAGCAGCTTAGGCAGGGAGCTGTTCAATGAGCAGTTCTTC,CASSLGRELFNEQFF
NA,TRBV2,TRBJ1-5,NA,TGTGCCAGCAGTGACGCCTATACCAATCAGCACCAGCATTTT,CASSDAYTNQHQHF
NA,TRBV7-9,TRBJ2-7,NA,TGTGCCAGCAGCTTAGGGACCCTTTACGAGCAGTACTTC,CASSLGTLYEQYF
NA,TRBV7-8,TRBJ1-6,NA,TGTGCCAGCAGCTTTGCCGGAGGTCCAGATCCCCACTACTTT,CASSFAGGPDPHYF
TRBD1,TRBV5-4,TRBJ1-1,NA,TGTGCCAGCAGCTGGACAGGGGGTACTGAAGCTTTCTTT,CASSWTGGTEAFF
NA,TRBV4-1,TRBJ2-7,NA,TGTGCCAGTAGTATAGGTTGGACCGTCGAGAGCTCCTACGAGCAGTACTTC,CASSIGWTVESSYEQYF
NA,TRBV7-9,TRBJ2-1,few,TGTGCCAGCAGCTTAGTTAGGACTGTCCGAGAGCAGTTCTTC,CASSLVRTVREQFF
TRBD1,TRBV19,TRBJ1-5,NA,TGTGCCAGTAGAGACAGGGCCAGACAGCCCCAGCATTTT,CASRDRARQPQHF
NA,TRBV5-6,TRBJ2-7,once,TGTGCCAGCAGCTTGGTGGGAGACCACGAGCAGTACTTC,CASSLVGDHEQYF
TRBD1,TRBV7-2,TRBJ2-1,NA,TGTGCCAGCAGCGTGGACAGGGGGCGTTCTGCAGATGCGCAGTTCTTT,CASSVDRGRSADAQFF
NA,TRBV11-3,TRBJ1-4,NA,TGTGCCAGCAGTATAGATCGAGAGGCAGCAACTAATGGAAAACTGTTTTTT,CASSIDREAATNGKLFF
NA,TRBV7-9,TRBJ2-3,NA,TGTGCCAGCAGCTTAGGGGGGCGGGGGTACTACAATGAGTATTTT,CASSLGGRGYYNEYF
NA,TRBV9,TRBJ2-3,few,TGTGCCAGCGGCGTCGGGGGCACTACGCCGCAGTATTTT,CASGVGGTTPQYF
NA,TRBV19,TRBJ1-5,NA,TGTGCCAGTAGTATTGGGCAGGGGAATACTAGAAGCAATCAGCCCCAGCATTTT,CASSIGQGNTRSNQPQHF
TRBD1,TRBV24-1,TRBJ2-3,once,TGTGCCACCGGTGATTTGGGGACAGGTACGCAGTATTTT,CATGDLGTGTQYF
NA,TRBV25-1,TRBJ1-5,NA,TGTGCCAGCCCCCGTTCGCAAATCGGGCCCCAGCATTTT,CASPRSQIGPQHF
NA,TRBV7-3,TRBJ2-5,few,TGTGCCACCAGCAGAGCTGGACAGCACGATACCCAGTATTTC,CATSRAGQHDTQYF